This TCR beta chain was sequenced in a study of blood T cell repertoires in COVID-19. Study background: T cells, B-cell-depleted T cells, or PBMCs supplied cDNA or gDNA.

This CDR3 comprises 15 residues. Germline CDR1 reads LGHNA; CDR2 reads YSLEER. Trimming shortened V by 0 bases and J by 0 bases, and 9 bases separated the two germline ends. The protocol was immunoSEQ multiplex PCR, while the TCRdb copy is restricted to in-frame clones and leaves out a portion. In the table there are hundreds of thousands of clones, 87% of which are singletons. This clonotype was obtained from a woman in her thirties or forties who had recovered from COVID-19. The sample was PBMCs or T cells enriched from blood (not recorded which). J is TRBJ2-7 and V is TRBV4-3; D remains unclear. The CDR3 DNA follows: TGCGCCAGCAGCCAAGATGGCCGCGGCTCCTACGAGCAGTACTTC. Its translation: CASSQDGRGSYEQYF.